Shown below are 31 T cell receptor beta chains from a single sample sequenced in a study of cytomegalovirus exposure and HLA in healthy donors. The PCR ran on 60 Vbeta and 13 Jbeta primers. Sequenced by immunoSEQ multiplex PCR; TCRdb stores in-frame clones only, minus some. The sample records 250,000 to 350,000 clones, 80% being singletons. The sample taken for sequencing was PBMCs. These receptor sequences come from a girl aged 2-9 years in good health and CMV-seronegative.

The chain couples TRBV27 to TRBJ1-2, with 9 positions matching TRBD1. CDR1 is MNHEY, CDR2 SMNVEV, per germline (reference sequence). This CDR3 is built from 14 residues. After removal of 5 bases from V and 5 bases from J, the junction contained 6 bases not matched to a gene. The CDR3, as DNA: TGTGCCAGCAGTCGGGACAGGGAAGCATATGGCTACACCTTC. The encoded protein is CASSRDREAYGYTF.

This clone has only a few counts. The chain has TRBV10-1 and TRBJ2-4, with TRBD2 matching 9 bases. This CDR3 is built from 14 residues. Germline V gene sequence: CDR1 WNHNN, CDR2 SYGVQD (reference sequence). After removal of 5 bases from V and 8 bases from J, the junction contained 7 bases not matched to a gene. The CDR3 here is CASSPSGTGDIQYF. The DNA of the CDR3 is TGCGCCAGCAGTCCTAGCGGGACGGGGGACATTCAGTACTTC.

The chain links TRBV30 to TRBJ2-5, with 9 bases lining up with TRBD1. Germline CDR1 GTSNPN, CDR2 SVGIG (reference sequence). The CDR3 has 16 residues. Unmatched junction bases numbered 13, after V lost 4 bases and J lost 4 bases. The CDR3 bases are TGTGCCTGGAACCCTACAGGGGGCGGTTTGGCAGAGACCCAGTACTTC. As protein: CAWNPTGGGLAETQYF.

This clone has a handful of counts. This chain links TRBV2 with TRBJ1-1, with 10 bases that match TRBD1. The germline gives CDR1 SNHLY, CDR2 FYNNEI. Trimming took 3 bases from V and 7 from J; bases not matched to a gene: 5. The CDR3 has 14 amino acids. The CDR3 nucleotides are TGTGCCAGCAGTGATGGACAGGGGGTAGGTGAAGCTTTCTTT. Translation: CASSDGQGVGEAFF.

The chain combines TRBV2 with TRBJ1-3; D gene unclear. The CDR3 sequence is 14 residues long. Germline-derived CDR1 and CDR2 are SNHLY and FYNNEI. V lost 1 base, J lost 4 bases, and 8 bases lay in between. CDR3 DNA: TGTGCCAGCAGTGAAGGAAATAGCGGAAACACCATATATTTT. Its protein is CASSEGNSGNTIYF.

The V gene is TRBV14, the J gene TRBJ2-1, with TRBD2 matching 13 bases. CDR1 and CDR2 (germline): SGHDN, FVKESK. V dropped 0 bases and J dropped 1; count of bases not matched to a gene: 0. CDR3 length: 17 amino acids. The CDR3 DNA is TGTGCCAGCAGCCAAGAGACTAGCGGGAGGTCCTACAATGAGCAGTTCTTC. Its translation is CASSQETSGRSYNEQFF.

The chain is built from TRBV15 and TRBJ2-3; the match to TRBD2 covers 10 bases. The germline V gene has CDR1 LNHNV and CDR2 YYDKDF (reference sequence). J gave up 0 bases and V 1 base, and 4 bases lay outside the gene matches. The CDR3 has 17 amino acids. CDR3: CATSRGTSGASTDTQYF. The CDR3 DNA reads as TGTGCCACCAGCAGAGGGACTAGCGGTGCTAGCACAGATACGCAGTATTTT.

The chain couples TRBV27 to TRBJ2-2; possible D gene TRBD1, 5 bases. The germline V gene has CDR1 MNHEY and CDR2 SMNVEV (reference sequence). The CDR3 is 16 residues long. V was shortened by 6 bases and J by 3 bases, with 17 bases between the two germline ends. CDR3 bases: TGTGCCAGCAGCTCGTGGAAGGGGCAGTACACCGGGGAGCTGTTTTTT. Amino acids: CASSSWKGQYTGELFF.

In DNA form, the CDR3 reads TGTGCCAGCAGCAGCCCCCCGACTAGCGGGGTTGGTGAGACCCAGTACTTC. This gives the protein CASSSPPTSGVGETQYF. The chain has TRBV7-8 and TRBJ2-5, with 11 positions matching TRBD2. V dropped 5 bases and J dropped 5; count of bases not matched to a gene: 13. Germline loops: CDR1 SGHVS, CDR2 FQNEAQ. This CDR3 is 17 amino acids long.

V and J are TRBV30 and TRBJ1-4; D call uncertain. The CDR3 sequence is 16 residues long. Trimming took 5 bases from V and 5 from J, leaving 21 bases between them. Germline lookup yields CDR1 GTSNPN and CDR2 SVGIG (reference sequence). The CDR3 region is CAWSRLYRTQNEKLFF. DNA of the CDR3: TGTGCCTGGTCCCGCCTATACAGAACGCAGAATGAAAAACTGTTTTTT.

This chain connects TRBV13 to TRBJ2-5; no definite D call. With 2 bases removed from V and 1 base from J, the gap between germline ends came to 5 bases. The V gene's germline CDR1 is PRHDT and CDR2 FYEKMQ (reference sequence). This CDR3 is 13 amino acids long. As DNA, the CDR3 is TGTGCCAGCAGCTTATCCGGCCAAGAGACCCAGTACTTC. This gives the protein CASSLSGQETQYF.

The V and J genes are TRBV6-6 and TRBJ2-7, with D possibly matching TRBD2 (6 bases). V was pared by 2 bases and J by 5 bases, with 19 bases between. The CDR3 consists of 16 residues. The V gene's germline CDR1 is MNHNY and CDR2 SVGAGI (reference sequence). The CDR3 bases are TGTGCCAGCAGTTACGCGAGGCTGGCGGGGCGGGACGAGCAGTACTTC. Translation gives CASSYARLAGRDEQYF.

This clone was seen a single time. This CDR3 is CASTDSWGGNTIYF. DNA for the CDR3: TGCGCCAGCACGGACAGTTGGGGAGGAAACACCATATATTTT. The chain uses TRBV10-2 and TRBJ1-3, with D possibly being TRBD1 (6 bases). Germline V gene sequence: CDR1 WSHSY, CDR2 SAAADI. V shed 7 bases and J shed 4 bases, with 14 bases lying between them. The CDR3 length is 14 residues.

The gene calls are TRBV28 and TRBJ1-5, with D unclear. With 8 bases removed from V and 5 bases from J, the gap between germline ends came to 10 bases. Germline CDR1 and CDR2: MDHEN and SYDVKM. The CDR3 consists of 12 residues. CDR3 nucleotides: TGTGCCAGCTCTCGGGGAGATCAGCCCCAGCATTTT. Its protein is CASSRGDQPQHF.

V is TRBV13 and J is TRBJ2-5; D is possibly TRBD1 (8 bases). Trimming removed 2 bases at V and 2 bases at J, with 12 bases between. Germline assignment: CDR1 PRHDT and CDR2 FYEKMQ (reference sequence). The CDR3 has 15 amino acids. CDR3 region: CASSLNRGGQETQYF. Written as DNA, the CDR3 is TGTGCCAGCAGCTTAAACAGGGGGGGACAAGAGACCCAGTACTTC.

There are a few counts of this clone. V is TRBV28 and J is TRBJ1-4; D remains unclear. Germline-derived CDR1 and CDR2 are MDHEN and SYDVKM. The CDR3 has 15 residues. V was pared by 3 bases and J by 0 bases, with 8 bases between. The CDR3 DNA follows: TGTGCCAGCAGTTTGGGCTCAGCAACTAATGAAAAACTGTTTTTT. It encodes CASSLGSATNEKLFF. Full variable domain (remainder filled in from reference TRBV28 and TRBJ1-4): DVKVTQSSRYLVKRTGEKVFLECVQDMDHENMFWYRQDPGLGLRLIYFSYDVKMKEKGDIPEGYSVSREKKERFSLILESASTNQTSMYLCASSLGSATNEKLFFGSGTQLSVL.

The rearrangement links TRBV6-1 to TRBJ1-6, with D possibly being TRBD1 (6 bases). The germline gives CDR1 MNHNS, CDR2 SASEGT. V lost 6 bases to trimming and J lost 7 bases, with 13 bases between them. The CDR3 is 14 residues long. This CDR3 is CASSPQGINSPLHF. In DNA form, the CDR3 reads TGTGCCAGCAGCCCTCAGGGGATAAATTCACCCCTCCACTTT.

Comment on this clone: The sample carries other DNA sequences with the same CDR3. The chain recombines TRBV28 with TRBJ2-1, with 8 bases that match TRBD2. Germline assignment: CDR1 MDHEN and CDR2 SYDVKM. The length of the CDR3 is 14 residues. J was trimmed by 3 bases and V by 2 bases; bases with no gene match: 0. CDR3 in DNA: TGTGCCAGCAGTTTAGCGGGAGGCTACAATGAGCAGTTCTTC. Protein product: CASSLAGGYNEQFF.

This clone was recorded once. The chain uses TRBV28 and TRBJ2-7; no clear D gene. Per the germline V gene, CDR1 is MDHEN and CDR2 is SYDVKM. The ends were cut back, 6 bases at V and 3 bases at J, with 9 bases in the middle. The CDR3 extends over 12 amino acids. The CDR3 region is CASRQLYYEQYF. The CDR3 DNA sequence: TGTGCCAGCAGACAGCTATACTACGAGCAGTACTTC.

The rearrangement uses TRBV9 and TRBJ1-3; D remains unclear. The CDR3 totals 15 residues. Germline CDR1 is SGDLS and CDR2 is YYNGEE. V lost 0 bases and J lost 3, with 10 bases in between. The CDR3 nucleotides read TGTGCCAGCAGCGTAGGGGCCGGACTTGGAAACACCATATATTTT. It is translated as CASSVGAGLGNTIYF.

The chain joins TRBV7-6 to TRBJ2-3; TRBD2 agrees at 9 bases. The germline V gene encodes CDR1 SGHVS and CDR2 FNYEAQ. Trimming at V came to 0 bases and at J to 2 bases, leaving 3 bases not matched to a gene. The CDR3 is 16 amino acids. CDR3 in DNA: TGTGCCAGCAGCTTAGCTAGCGGGGGACACACAGATACGCAGTATTTT. This translates into CASSLASGGHTDTQYF.

V and J are TRBV27 and TRBJ2-7; 7 nucleotides line up with TRBD2. The trim removed 4 bases at V and 4 bases at J, leaving 13 bases unmatched. CDR1 and CDR2 (germline): MNHEY, SMNVEV (reference sequence). The CDR3 runs to 16 residues. CDR3 loop: CASSYVWGGPNYEQYF. CDR3 nucleotides: TGTGCCAGCAGTTATGTATGGGGGGGACCGAATTACGAGCAGTACTTC.

The DNA for the CDR3 is TGTGCCAGCAGCCACCGGACGGGATCTGGGGCCAACGTCCTGACTTTC. Its translation: CASSHRTGSGANVLTF. This rearrangement joins TRBV4-2 to TRBJ2-6, with D perhaps TRBD2 (5 bases). CDR3 length: 16 residues. V was cut by 3 bases and J by 1 base, with 10 bases left in between. In germline, CDR1 is LGHNA, CDR2 YNFKEQ.

J is TRBJ2-7 and V is TRBV18; the D is unclear. The ends were cut back, 3 bases at V and 0 bases at J, with 6 bases in the middle. CDR1 KGHSH and CDR2 LQKENI come from the germline V gene. The CDR3 is 13 amino acids. Written as DNA, the CDR3 is TGTGCCAGCTCACCGGCATACTCCTACGAGCAGTACTTC. As protein: CASSPAYSYEQYF.

The chain is built from TRBV18 and TRBJ2-1; 13 bases match TRBD2. V trimming: 5 bases; J trimming: 7 bases; junction bases outside the gene matches: 8. The CDR3 runs to 16 residues. Germline loops: CDR1 KGHSH, CDR2 LQKENI. The CDR3 DNA follows: TGTGCCAGCTCAGCAACCGGGACTAGCGGGAATAATGAGCAGTTCTTC. Translating gives CASSATGTSGNNEQFF.

The V call is TRBV6-1, the J call TRBJ2-3; D uncertain. This CDR3 has 10 amino acids. Germline CDR1 MNHNS, CDR2 SASEGT. The germline V and J ends were trimmed by 9 bases and 3 bases, with 4 bases remaining between them. CDR3 DNA: TGTGCCAGTGCGACAGATACGCAGTATTTT. Its translation is CASATDTQYF.

The table lists this clone with a few counts. The CDR3 region has the DNA TGTGCCAGCAGTTTTGGGCAGGGCAATCAGCCCCAGCATTTT. Translated: CASSFGQGNQPQHF. The J gene is TRBJ1-5, the V gene TRBV27; D is unclear. CDR3 length equals 14 residues. V dropped 3 bases and J dropped 2 bases, with 8 bases sitting between them. Germline CDR1 reads MNHEY; CDR2 reads SMNVEV (reference sequence).

This clone was counted between two and nine times. The genes are TRBV4-1 and TRBJ1-1; D remains unclear. V lost 0 bases, J lost 0 bases, and 8 bases lay in between. Germline CDR1 reads MGHRA; CDR2 reads YSYEKL. This CDR3 has 15 amino acids. The CDR3 protein is CASSQERHLNTEAFF. The CDR3, as DNA: TGCGCCAGCAGCCAAGAGAGGCATCTGAACACTGAAGCTTTCTTT.

The J gene is TRBJ2-5, the V gene TRBV6-5, with a tentative D call TRBD1 (6 bases). The CDR3 has 13 amino acids. Germline V gene sequence: CDR1 MNHEY, CDR2 SVGAGI. The V end lost 6 bases, the J end lost 5 bases, and 13 bases lay between the germline ends. The CDR3, as DNA: TGTGCCAGCAGCCAGGGGTTCGGTGAGACCCAGTACTTC. Translated, it gives CASSQGFGETQYF.

This chain links TRBV5-4 with TRBJ2-7; the match to TRBD2 covers 7 bases. The CDR3 totals 15 residues. In germline, CDR1 is SGHNT, CDR2 YYREEE (reference sequence). The trim removed 2 bases at V and 1 base at J, leaving 6 bases unmatched. CDR3 loop: CASSFDSGPSYEQYF. For the CDR3, the DNA is TGTGCCAGCAGCTTCGATAGCGGGCCATCCTACGAGCAGTACTTC.

This clone has more than one count but fewer than ten. This chain's CDR3 is CASSFQPGQGAYEQYF. The CDR3 DNA follows: TGTGCCAGCAGCTTCCAACCGGGACAGGGGGCCTACGAGCAGTACTTC. V and J are TRBV11-2 and TRBJ2-7; 11 nucleotides match TRBD1. V lost 3 bases and J lost 2; bases outside the gene matches: 6. CDR1 is SGHAT and CDR2 is FQNNGV in the germline V gene. The CDR3 is made up of 16 amino acids. The full variable domain, in which reference TRBV11-2 and TRBJ2-7 provide the parts outside the CDR3, is EAGVAQSPRYKIIEKRQSVAFWCNPISGHATLYWYQQILGQGPKLLIQFQNNGVVDDSQLPKDRFSAERLKGVDSTLKIQPAKLEDSAVYLCASSFQPGQGAYEQYFGPGTRLTVT.